The TCR beta chain under discussion was sequenced for a study of post-analysis software for immune sequencing data. Study overall: The disease courses covered relapsing-remitting, secondary progressive and progressive-relapsing multiple sclerosis.

J was trimmed by 5 bases and V by 4 bases; bases with no gene match: 17. The CDR3 is 17 amino acids. The germline V gene has CDR1 SGHVS and CDR2 FNYEAQ. Findings of the study overall: Controls had significantly higher normalized Chao1 diversity than multiple sclerosis patients. F measure showed strong co-clustering of same-batch samples. Comparison of patients with controls showed a handful of TRBV segments more frequent in patients, TRBV5-6, TRBV5-1 and TRBV20-1 among them.

A note on this clonotype: What it binds is not known.

The TCR beta cDNA libraries contained unique molecular identifiers. Out of roughly 1 to 11 million T cells, a few hundred thousand cDNA molecules were generated. One entry per CDR3 protein results from TCRdb running MiXCR on the PCR reads. This table holds approximately 770,000 distinct CDR3 sequences, about 45% found once. The gene calls are TRBV7-6 and TRBJ2-7; 7 bases fit TRBD1. The sample comprised blood. The sequence was obtained from a girl aged 5-17 years with multiple sclerosis. CDR3 bases: TGTGCCAGCAGCTCCCACACCAGGGGGTTAAGCATCCACGAGCAGTACTTC. Translating gives CASSSHTRGLSIHEQYF.